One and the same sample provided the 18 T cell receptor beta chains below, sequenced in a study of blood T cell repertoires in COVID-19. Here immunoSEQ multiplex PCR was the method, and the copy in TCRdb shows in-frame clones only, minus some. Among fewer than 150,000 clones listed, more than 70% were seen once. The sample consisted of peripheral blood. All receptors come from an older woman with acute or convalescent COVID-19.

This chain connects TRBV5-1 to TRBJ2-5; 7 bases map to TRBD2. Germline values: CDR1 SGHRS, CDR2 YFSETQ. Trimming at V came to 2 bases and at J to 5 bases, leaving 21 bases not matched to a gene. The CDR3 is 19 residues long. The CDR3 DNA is TGCGCCAGCAGCTTCTTGGGGTGGCTAGCGGAAGAGGAGACTGAGACCCAGTACTTC. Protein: CASSFLGWLAEEETETQYF.

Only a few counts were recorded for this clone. Here the CDR3 DNA reads TGTGCCAGCAGCCTACAGGGGCGCAATCAGCCCCAGCATTTT. Amino acids: CASSLQGRNQPQHF. The V gene is TRBV6-5, the J gene TRBJ1-5; 7 bases match TRBD1. Trimming cost V 6 bases and J 2 bases; bases outside gene matches: 4. This CDR3 has 14 amino acids. The germline V gene has CDR1 MNHEY and CDR2 SVGAGI.

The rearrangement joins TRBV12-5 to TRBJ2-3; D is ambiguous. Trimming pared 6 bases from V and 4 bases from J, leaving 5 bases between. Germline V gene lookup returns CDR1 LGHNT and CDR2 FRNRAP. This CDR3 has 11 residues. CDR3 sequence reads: CASGTADTQYF. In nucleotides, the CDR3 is TGTGCTAGTGGAACAGCAGATACGCAGTATTTT.

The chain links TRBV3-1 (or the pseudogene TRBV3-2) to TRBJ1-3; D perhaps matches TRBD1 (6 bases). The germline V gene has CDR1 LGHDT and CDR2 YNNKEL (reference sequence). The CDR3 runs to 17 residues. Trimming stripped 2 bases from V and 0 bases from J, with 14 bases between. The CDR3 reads CASSQNPTGYSGNTIYF. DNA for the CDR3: TGTGCCAGCAGCCAAAACCCCACAGGGTACTCTGGAAACACCATATATTTT.

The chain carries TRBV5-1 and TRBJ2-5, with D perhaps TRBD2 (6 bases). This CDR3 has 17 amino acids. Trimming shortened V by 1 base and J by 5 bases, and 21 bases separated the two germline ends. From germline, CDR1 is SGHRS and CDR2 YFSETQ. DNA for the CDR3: TGCGCCAGCAGCTTGAGAGTCTCTAGCGCGAACGGGGAGACCCAGTACTTC. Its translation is CASSLRVSSANGETQYF.

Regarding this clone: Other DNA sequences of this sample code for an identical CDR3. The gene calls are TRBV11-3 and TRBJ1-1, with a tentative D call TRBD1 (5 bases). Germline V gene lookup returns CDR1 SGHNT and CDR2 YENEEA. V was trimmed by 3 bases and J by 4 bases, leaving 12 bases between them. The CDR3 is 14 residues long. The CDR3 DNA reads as TGTGCCAGCAGCTTGGGGGGGGGAGGCACTGAAGCTTTCTTT. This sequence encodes CASSLGGGGTEAFF.

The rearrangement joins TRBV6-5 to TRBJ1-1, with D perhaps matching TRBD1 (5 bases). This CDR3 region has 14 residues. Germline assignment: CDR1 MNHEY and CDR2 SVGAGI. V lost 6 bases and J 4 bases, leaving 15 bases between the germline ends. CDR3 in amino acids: CASRVTAGGTEAFF. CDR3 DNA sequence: TGTGCCAGCAGAGTTACGGCGGGGGGCACTGAAGCTTTCTTT.

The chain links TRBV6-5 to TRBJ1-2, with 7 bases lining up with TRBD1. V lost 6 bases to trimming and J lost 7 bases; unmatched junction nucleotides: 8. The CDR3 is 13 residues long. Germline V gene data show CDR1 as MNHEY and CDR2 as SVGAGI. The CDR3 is CASSRQGVGGYTF. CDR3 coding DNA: TGTGCCAGCAGCAGACAGGGAGTGGGTGGCTACACCTTC.

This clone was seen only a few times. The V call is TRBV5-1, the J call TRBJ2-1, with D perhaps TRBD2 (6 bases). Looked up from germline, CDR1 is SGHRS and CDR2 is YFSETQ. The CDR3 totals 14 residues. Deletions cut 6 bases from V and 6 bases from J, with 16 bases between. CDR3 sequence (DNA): TGCGCCAGCACCTGGGACTCCAAGTCCAATGAGCAGTTCTTC. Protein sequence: CASTWDSKSNEQFF.

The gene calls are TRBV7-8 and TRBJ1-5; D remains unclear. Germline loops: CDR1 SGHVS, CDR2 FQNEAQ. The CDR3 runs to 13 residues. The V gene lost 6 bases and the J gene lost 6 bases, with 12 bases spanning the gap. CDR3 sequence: CASSWELGQPQHF. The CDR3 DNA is TGTGCCAGCAGTTGGGAGTTGGGTCAGCCCCAGCATTTT.

The CDR3 reads CASSLGAGQGLYGYTF. The CDR3 DNA is TGTGCCAGCAGCTTGGGGGCGGGACAGGGTCTCTATGGCTACACCTTC. This rearrangement joins TRBV5-4 to TRBJ1-2; 9 nucleotides line up with TRBD1. Germline V CDR1 and CDR2: SGHNT, YYREEE (reference sequence). Trimming at V came to 0 bases and at J to 4 bases, leaving 7 bases not matched to a gene. CDR3 size: 16 residues. Combining the CDR3 with reference TRBV5-4 and TRBJ1-2 gives the whole variable domain ETGVTQSPTHLIKTRGQQVTLRCSSQSGHNTVSWYQQALGQGPQFIFQYYREEENGRGNFPPRFSGLQFPNYSSELNVNALELDDSALYLCASSLGAGQGLYGYTFGSGTRLTVV.

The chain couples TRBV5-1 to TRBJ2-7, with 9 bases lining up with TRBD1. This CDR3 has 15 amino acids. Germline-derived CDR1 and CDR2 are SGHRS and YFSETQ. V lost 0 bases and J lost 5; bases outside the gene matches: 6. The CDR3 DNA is TGCGCCAGCAGCTTGGCCGGGACAGGGTTCGACGAGCAGTACTTC. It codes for CASSLAGTGFDEQYF.

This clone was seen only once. The CDR3 is CASSYTGNSQPQHF. The CDR3 DNA sequence: TGTGCCAGCAGTTATACAGGGAACTCTCAGCCCCAGCATTTT. The rearrangement uses TRBV2 and TRBJ1-5, with TRBD1 as a possible D gene (6 bases). Trimming shortened V by 5 bases and J by 6 bases, and 14 bases separated the two germline ends. The CDR3 consists of 14 residues. Germline values: CDR1 SNHLY, CDR2 FYNNEI.

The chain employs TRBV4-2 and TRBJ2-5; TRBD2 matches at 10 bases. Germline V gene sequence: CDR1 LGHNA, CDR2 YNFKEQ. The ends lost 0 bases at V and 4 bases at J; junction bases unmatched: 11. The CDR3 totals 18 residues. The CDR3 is CASSQDRLASGRGETQYF. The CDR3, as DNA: TGTGCCAGCAGCCAAGATAGATTGGCTAGCGGGAGAGGAGAGACCCAGTACTTC.

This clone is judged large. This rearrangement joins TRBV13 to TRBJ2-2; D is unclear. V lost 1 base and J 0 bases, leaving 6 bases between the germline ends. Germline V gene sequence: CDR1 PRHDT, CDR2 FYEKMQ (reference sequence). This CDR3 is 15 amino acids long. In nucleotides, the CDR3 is TGTGCCAGCAGCTTAGACTACCCGAACACCGGGGAGCTGTTTTTT. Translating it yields CASSLDYPNTGELFF.

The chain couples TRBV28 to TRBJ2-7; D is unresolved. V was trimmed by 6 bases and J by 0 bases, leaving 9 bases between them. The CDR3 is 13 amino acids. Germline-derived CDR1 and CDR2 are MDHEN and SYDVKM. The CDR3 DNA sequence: TGTGCCAGCAGCCCCTCGAGCTCCTACGAGCAGTACTTC. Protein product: CASSPSSSYEQYF.

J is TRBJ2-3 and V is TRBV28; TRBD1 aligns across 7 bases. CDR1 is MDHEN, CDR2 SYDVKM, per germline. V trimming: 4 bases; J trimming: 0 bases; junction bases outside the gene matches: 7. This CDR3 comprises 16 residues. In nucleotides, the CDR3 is TGTGCCAGCAGTTCACCGGGACAGACTAGCACAGATACGCAGTATTTT. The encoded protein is CASSSPGQTSTDTQYF.

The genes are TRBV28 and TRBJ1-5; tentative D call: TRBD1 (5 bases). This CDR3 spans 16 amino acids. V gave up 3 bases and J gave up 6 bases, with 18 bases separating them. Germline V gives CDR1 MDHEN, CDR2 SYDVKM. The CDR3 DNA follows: TGTGCCAGCAGTTTGACAGCTACACCGAGCTCTCAGCCCCAGCATTTT. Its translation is CASSLTATPSSQPQHF.